This TCR beta chain is from a study of graft-versus-host responses after intestinal transplantation. With regard to this clone: What it binds is not known.

Germline-derived CDR1 and CDR2 are MNHNY and SVGAGI (reference sequence). This CDR3 region has 14 residues. With 2 bases clipped from V and 5 bases from J, the junction kept 0 bases outside the gene matches. TCRdb's copy holds only in-frame clones and misses some; the assay was immunoSEQ multiplex PCR. The table lists approximately 10,000 clones, over 90% of them singletons. Whole-study results and caveats: Early post-transplant declines in HvG were associated with peak levels of circulating GvH clones.

The chain has TRBV6-6 and TRBJ2-7, with TRBD2 matching over 13 bases. The TCR originated in a human patient who received an intestinal transplant, so some T cells may come from the graft donor. The sequenced sample was PBMCs, obtained almost 70 days after transplant. The CDR3 DNA reads as TGTGCCAGCAGTTACGGGACTAGCGGGGACGAGCAGTACTTC. It specifies CASSYGTSGDEQYF.